This T cell receptor (beta chain) is drawn from a study of molecular identifiers for immune sequencing clone quantification. Study-level findings and limits: Spiked Jurkat TCR RNA equivalent to one cell was reportedly detectable in about a million naive cells.

TCRdb redid the calling of the PCR reads with MiXCR, one entry per CDR3 protein. This table holds about 510,000 distinct CDR3 sequences, less than 30% found once. A word on this clonotype: What it binds is not known. One junction end disagrees with the germline gene, perhaps due to a read error.

CDR1 is SGHTA, CDR2 FQGNSA, per germline. The CDR3 length is 15 residues. Sequencing was done on a sample of naive CD8+ T cells from blood, with Jurkat cell RNA spiked in. Subset described: FACS-sorted CD8+CD4-CCR7+CD45RA+ naive T cells. The V and J genes are TRBV7-2 and TRBJ1-4; D call uncertain. The receptor comes from a human donor in good health. Some libraries in this study had Jurkat cell RNA spiked in. CDR3 region: CASSLVGPRPENLFF. CDR3 coding DNA: TGTGCCAGCAGCTTAGTTGGGCCTAGACCGGAAAACCTGTTTTTT.